Below, 7 T cell receptor beta chains from the same sample are listed, as sequenced in a study of cytomegalovirus exposure and HLA in healthy donors. The primer mix had 60 Vbeta and 13 Jbeta primers. Method: immunoSEQ multiplex PCR; TCRdb's copy keeps in-frame clones and lacks some. The sample lists 72,000 or so clones; 70% to 75% were seen once. The source material was PBMCs. These receptors were collected from a human donor in good health.

J is TRBJ1-1 and V is TRBV6-6; 7 nucleotides match TRBD1. V shed 9 bases and J 4 bases; nucleotides not matched to a gene: 14. CDR1 is MNHNY, CDR2 SVGAGI, per germline (reference sequence). This CDR3 is built from 15 residues. CDR3 residues: CARTRQGWNGTEAFF. CDR3 coding DNA: TGTGCCAGAACCCGACAGGGCTGGAACGGCACTGAAGCTTTCTTT.

The CDR3 nucleotides are TGTGCCAGCAGCCAGGGACAAGGCAATCAGCCCCAGCATTTT. Translating it yields CASSQGQGNQPQHF. The J gene is TRBJ1-5, the V gene TRBV7-9; D is possibly TRBD1 (6 bases). V was clipped by 5 bases and J by 2 bases, with 10 bases between them. Germline V gene data show CDR1 as SEHNR and CDR2 as FQNEAQ (reference sequence). The CDR3 is 14 amino acids.

This clone was seen only once. As DNA, the CDR3 is TGTGCCAGCAGTGGAGGGGGTTACCAAAGCTCCTACAATGAGCAGTTCTTC. Residues: CASSGGGYQSSYNEQFF. The genes are TRBV2 and TRBJ2-1; D might be TRBD1 (6 bases). The CDR3 runs to 17 residues. Germline V gives CDR1 SNHLY, CDR2 FYNNEI. V lost 4 bases and J lost 0, with 16 bases in between.

The chain is built from TRBV9 and TRBJ1-2; a possible D gene is TRBD1 (6 bases). CDR3 length: 17 residues. V lost 6 bases and J 0 bases, leaving 21 bases between the germline ends. The germline CDR1 and CDR2 sequences are SGDLS and YYNGEE. CDR3 DNA sequence: TGTGCCAGCACCCTCAACCGGGACACCCAAACTAACTATGGCTACACCTTC. Protein sequence: CASTLNRDTQTNYGYTF.

The sample holds a few counts of this clone. V is TRBV7-8 and J is TRBJ1-2; 11 bases match TRBD1. Germline CDR1 is SGHVS and CDR2 is FQNEAQ. Losses at the gene ends were 3 bases for V and 4 bases for J; bases not matched to a gene: 4. The CDR3 contains 15 residues. The CDR3 sequence is CASSFSGTGGYGYTF. The CDR3 coding sequence is TGTGCCAGCAGCTTCTCCGGGACAGGGGGCTATGGCTACACCTTC.

The V gene is TRBV27, the J gene TRBJ1-1; possible D gene TRBD1, 6 bases. The CDR3 sequence is 14 residues long. V was clipped by 2 bases and J by 1 base, with 8 bases between them. From germline, CDR1 is MNHEY and CDR2 SMNVEV (reference sequence). CDR3 residues: CASSLLGQNTEAFF. CDR3 in DNA: TGTGCCAGCAGTTTACTGGGACAGAACACTGAAGCTTTCTTT.

The CDR3 spells CASRRRANTEAFF. In nucleotides, the CDR3 is TGTGCCAGCCGCCGGCGGGCCAACACTGAAGCTTTCTTT. The chain carries TRBV13 and TRBJ1-1; no clear D. CDR3 size: 13 residues. V lost 8 bases and J lost 2, with 12 bases in between. The germline V gene has CDR1 PRHDT and CDR2 FYEKMQ (reference sequence).